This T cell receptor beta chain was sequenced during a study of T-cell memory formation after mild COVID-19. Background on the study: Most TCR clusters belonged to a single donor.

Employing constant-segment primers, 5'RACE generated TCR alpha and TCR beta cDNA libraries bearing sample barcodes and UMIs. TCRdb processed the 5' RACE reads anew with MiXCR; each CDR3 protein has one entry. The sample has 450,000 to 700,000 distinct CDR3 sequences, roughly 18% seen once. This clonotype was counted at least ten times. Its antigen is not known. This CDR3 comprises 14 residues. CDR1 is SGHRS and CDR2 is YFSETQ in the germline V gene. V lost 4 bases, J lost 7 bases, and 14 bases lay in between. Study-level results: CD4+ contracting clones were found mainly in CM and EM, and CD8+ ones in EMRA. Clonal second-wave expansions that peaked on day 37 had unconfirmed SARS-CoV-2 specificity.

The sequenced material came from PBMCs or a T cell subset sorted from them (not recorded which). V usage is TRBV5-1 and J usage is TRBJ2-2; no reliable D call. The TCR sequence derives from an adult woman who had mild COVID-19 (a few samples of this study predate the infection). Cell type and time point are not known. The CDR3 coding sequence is TGCGCCAGCAGCCCCCCGACACACGGCGGGGAGCTGTTTTTT. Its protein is CASSPPTHGGELFF.